This entry is about one T cell receptor beta chain. Germline and junction disagree at one end, which may indicate a read error. The CDR3 sequence is 16 residues long. Germline CDR1 and CDR2: SEHNR and FQNEAQ (reference sequence). These data are taken from a study of cytomegalovirus exposure and HLA in healthy donors. The PCR had 60 Vbeta and 13 Jbeta primers. Repertoires were generated with immunoSEQ multiplex PCR, while TCRdb's copy carries only in-frame clones and drops some. Counted here are some 96,000 clones, roughly 80% occurring once; the ten biggest clones make up 2% to 2.5%. The genes are TRBV7-9 and TRBJ1-2, with TRBD1 matching over 7 bases. The sequence was collected from a middle-aged man in good health and CMV-seronegative. Sequencing was carried out using PBMCs. CDR3 protein: CSSSQDRIRVEYGYTF. As DNA, the CDR3 is TGTTCCAGCAGCCAGGACAGGATCAGGGTCGAGTATGGCTACACCTTC.